The next 18 T cell receptor beta chains were all read from a single sample in a study of cytomegalovirus exposure and HLA in healthy donors. TCRdb's table, derived via immunoSEQ multiplex PCR, lists solely in-frame clones and lacks some. Of 130,000 or so clones listed, more than 75% are singletons. The sequencing sample was made of PBMCs. These receptors originate from a woman aged 25 to 39 in good health and CMV-seronegative.

This rearrangement joins TRBV27 to TRBJ2-5, with 7 bases identical to TRBD2. Germline CDR1 reads MNHEY; CDR2 reads SMNVEV (reference sequence). This CDR3 spans 14 amino acids. The ends lost 5 bases at V and 5 bases at J; junction bases unmatched: 8. The CDR3 reads CASSRSGVGETQYF. CDR3 bases: TGTGCCAGCAGTCGAAGCGGGGTAGGTGAGACCCAGTACTTC.

This clone was observed once. The chain is built from TRBV9 and TRBJ1-6; D is perhaps TRBD1 (5 bases). The V and J ends lost 5 bases and 5 bases respectively, with 14 bases between them. Germline loops: CDR1 SGDLS, CDR2 YYNGEE. The CDR3 extends over 15 amino acids. CDR3 sequence: CASRSGDFNNSPLHF. The CDR3 coding sequence is TGTGCCAGCAGGTCGGGGGATTTTAATAATTCACCCCTCCACTTT.

Turning to this clone: At the DNA level, this CDR3 is encoded by other sequences in the same sample as well. The chain employs TRBV6-5 and TRBJ2-1; D ambiguous. V was trimmed by 6 bases and J by 0 bases, leaving 6 bases between them. Germline V gives CDR1 MNHEY, CDR2 SVGAGI. The length of the CDR3 is 13 residues. As DNA, the CDR3 is TGTGCCAGCAGCCGCGACTCCTACAATGAGCAGTTCTTC. As protein: CASSRDSYNEQFF.

The genes are TRBV23-1 and TRBJ2-7; tentatively, D is TRBD2 (6 bases). TRBV23-1 is an open reading frame, and its role is uncertain. V lost 5 bases to trimming and J lost 2 bases, with 16 bases between them. This CDR3 comprises 15 residues. The CDR3 DNA is TGCGCCAGCAGTACCAGACGGGACTGCCCCTACGAGCAGTACTTC. Its translation: CASSTRRDCPYEQYF.

The chain employs TRBV10-3 and TRBJ1-2; tentative D call: TRBD1 (5 bases). The CDR3 sequence is 15 residues long. Deletions cut 3 bases from V and 5 bases from J, with 16 bases between. CDR1 is ENHRY and CDR2 is SYGVKD in the germline V gene. The CDR3 nucleotides are TGTGCCATCAGTGAAAGGGACTTCTCACGGTATGGCTACACCTTC. Protein: CAISERDFSRYGYTF.

The CDR3 spells CASSSGGMNTEAFF. The CDR3 DNA sequence: TGTGCCAGCAGTTCGGGAGGGATGAACACTGAAGCTTTCTTT. V gene TRBV2 combines with J gene TRBJ1-1; D not certain. Deletions cut 5 bases from V and 0 bases from J, with 10 bases between. From germline, CDR1 is SNHLY and CDR2 FYNNEI. The CDR3 spans 14 residues.

The V gene is TRBV2, the J gene TRBJ2-5; D is unclear. Germline loops: CDR1 SNHLY, CDR2 FYNNEI. The ends were cut back, 4 bases at V and 3 bases at J, with 9 bases in the middle. This CDR3 comprises 13 residues. The CDR3 is CASSGPRKETQYF. CDR3 nucleotide sequence: TGTGCCAGCAGTGGACCTAGAAAAGAGACCCAGTACTTC.

V gene TRBV7-8 combines with J gene TRBJ2-3; TRBD1 matches 7 bases. Germline V gives CDR1 SGHVS, CDR2 FQNEAQ. Unmatched junction bases numbered 10, after V lost 1 base and J lost 6 bases. The CDR3 is 16 residues long. CDR3 nucleotides: TGTGCCAGCAGCTTAGTAGGGGGCAGAGACGCGGATACGCAGTATTTT. It yields the protein CASSLVGGRDADTQYF. Full variable domain (rest looked up from reference TRBV7-8 and TRBJ2-3): GAGVSQSPRYKVAKRGQDVALRCDPISGHVSLFWYQQALGQGPEFLTYFQNEAQLDKSGLPSDRFFAERPEGSVSTLKIQRTQQEDSAVYLCASSLVGGRDADTQYFGPGTRLTVL.

The chain is built from TRBV18 and TRBJ1-1; the match to TRBD1 covers 7 bases. Trimming at V came to 4 bases and at J to 1 base, leaving 9 bases not matched to a gene. The CDR3 loop spans 16 amino acids. Germline CDR1 reads KGHSH; CDR2 reads LQKENI. The CDR3 coding sequence is TGTGCCAGCTCACTTGCCCGACAGGGTGGGAACACTGAAGCTTTCTTT. Residues: CASSLARQGGNTEAFF. Drawing the rest from reference TRBV18 and TRBJ1-1, the complete variable domain is NAGVMQNPRHLVRRRGQEARLRCSPMKGHSHVYWYRQLPEEGLKFMVYLQKENIIDESGMPKERFSAEFPKEGPSILRIQQVVRGDSAAYFCASSLARQGGNTEAFFGQGTRLTVV.

This chain uses TRBV29-1 with TRBJ1-2; a weak D match, TRBD1 (5 bases). This CDR3 comprises 13 residues. Germline loops: CDR1 SQVTM, CDR2 ANQGSEA. Trimming cost V 5 bases and J 6 bases, with 16 bases left between them. The DNA for the CDR3 is TGCAGCGTTACCTCTTCCCAGGGCCATGGCTACACCTTC. It specifies CSVTSSQGHGYTF.

This chain connects TRBV6-5 to TRBJ1-1; 7 bases align to TRBD1. Germline assignment: CDR1 MNHEY and CDR2 SVGAGI. This CDR3 has 14 residues. The V segment lost 4 bases and the J segment 4 bases; nucleotides outside the gene matches: 6. This CDR3 reads CASSLSTGITEAFF. CDR3 bases: TGTGCCAGCAGTTTATCGACAGGGATCACTGAAGCTTTCTTT.

The chain links TRBV5-3 to TRBJ1-4, with 11 bases lining up with TRBD1. TRBV5-3 is assigned to the ORF class and has an uncertain function. The CDR3 is 15 residues long. V shed 6 bases, J shed 8 bases, and the junction held 9 bases outside the gene matches. The CDR3 sequence is CARTRLGQGGEKLFF. The CDR3 DNA sequence: TGTGCCAGAACCCGTTTGGGACAGGGGGGGGAAAAACTGTTTTTT.

The chain is built from TRBV12-5 and TRBJ1-2, with TRBD1 matching 9 bases. The V and J ends lost 6 bases and 6 bases, in that order; junction bases with no gene match: 8. The CDR3 sequence is 14 residues long. The V gene's germline CDR1 is LGHNT and CDR2 FRNRAP. This CDR3 is CASGNVTGGNGYTF. The CDR3 bases are TGTGCTAGTGGCAACGTGACAGGGGGAAATGGCTACACCTTC.

This rearrangement joins TRBV27 to TRBJ1-3, with unresolved D. CDR3 length: 17 residues. Germline V gene lookup returns CDR1 MNHEY and CDR2 SMNVEV (reference sequence). V lost 4 bases, J lost 0 bases, and 16 bases lay in between. The chain's CDR3 is CASSSKPTLSSGNTIYF. Here the CDR3 DNA reads TGTGCCAGCAGTTCGAAGCCGACATTGAGCTCTGGAAACACCATATATTTT.

The J gene is TRBJ2-5, the V gene TRBV13; 9 nucleotides agree with TRBD1. The trim removed 5 bases at V and 3 bases at J, leaving 1 base unmatched. This CDR3 region has 13 residues. Germline-derived CDR1 and CDR2 are PRHDT and FYEKMQ (reference sequence). For the CDR3, the DNA is TGTGCCAGCAGCCGGGACAGGGAAGAGACCCAGTACTTC. Translation: CASSRDREETQYF. The whole variable domain, remainder taken from reference TRBV13 and TRBJ2-5, is AAGVIQSPRHLIKEKRETATLKCYPIPRHDTVYWYQQGPGQDPQFLISFYEKMQSDKGSIPDRFSAQQFSDYHSELNMSSLELGDSALYFCASSRDREETQYFGPGTRLLVL.

This sequence joins TRBV5-5 and TRBJ1-3; TRBD1 is a possible D gene (6 bases). V was pared by 2 bases and J by 0 bases, with 18 bases between. CDR3 length: 18 residues. The V gene's germline CDR1 is SGHKS and CDR2 YYEKEE (reference sequence). The CDR3 nucleotides are TGTGCCAGCAGCTTTATGGTCCAGGGGACCCTCTCTGGAAACACCATATATTTT. Translation gives CASSFMVQGTLSGNTIYF.

The CDR3 here is CASSSGLAGGSYEQYF. The DNA for the CDR3 is TGTGCCAGCAGCTCGGGACTAGCGGGGGGCTCCTACGAGCAGTACTTC. This chain uses TRBV13 with TRBJ2-7, with 15 bases fitting TRBD2. The CDR3 length is 16 residues. The junction had 1 base not matched to a gene; V was cut back by 4 bases and J by 0 bases. Germline V gene lookup returns CDR1 PRHDT and CDR2 FYEKMQ (reference sequence).

The gene calls are TRBV5-1 and TRBJ2-3, with D tentatively TRBD2 (6 bases). V was pared by 4 bases and J by 5 bases, with 14 bases between. Germline loops: CDR1 SGHRS, CDR2 YFSETQ. The CDR3 extends over 14 amino acids. CDR3 coding DNA: TGCGCCAGCAGCCCCGCCCCCGGGAGAGATACGCAGTATTTT. The encoded protein is CASSPAPGRDTQYF.